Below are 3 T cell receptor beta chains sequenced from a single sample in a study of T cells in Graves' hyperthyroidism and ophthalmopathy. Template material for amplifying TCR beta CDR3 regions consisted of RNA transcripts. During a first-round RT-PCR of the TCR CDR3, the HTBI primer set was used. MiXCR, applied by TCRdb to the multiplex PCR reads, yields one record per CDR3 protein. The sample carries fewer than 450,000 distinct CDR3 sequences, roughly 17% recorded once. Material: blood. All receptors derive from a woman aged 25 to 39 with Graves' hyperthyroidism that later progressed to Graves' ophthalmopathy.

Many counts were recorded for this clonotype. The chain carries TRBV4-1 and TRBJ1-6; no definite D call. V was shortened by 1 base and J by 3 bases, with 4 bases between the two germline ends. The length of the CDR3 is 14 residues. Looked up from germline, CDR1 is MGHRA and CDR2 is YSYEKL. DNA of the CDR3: TGCGCCAGCAGCCAAGTGATCTATAATTCACCCCTCCACTTT. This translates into CASSQVIYNSPLHF.

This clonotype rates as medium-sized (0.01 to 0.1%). The CDR3 bases are TGTGCCAGCAGTCGTCGGGAGTTGGACTATGGCTACACCTTC. Its protein product is CASSRRELDYGYTF. The rearrangement joins TRBV2 to TRBJ1-2, with D uncertain. Trimming cost V 5 bases and J 3 bases, with 13 bases left between them. The CDR3 is 14 amino acids. CDR1 is SNHLY and CDR2 is FYNNEI in the germline V gene.

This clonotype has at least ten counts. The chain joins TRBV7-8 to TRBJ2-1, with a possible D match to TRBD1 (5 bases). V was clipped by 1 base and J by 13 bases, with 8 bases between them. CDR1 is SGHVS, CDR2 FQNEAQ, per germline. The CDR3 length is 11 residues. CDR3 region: CASSLVRVQFF. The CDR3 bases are TGTGCCAGCAGCTTAGTCAGGGTTCAGTTCTTC.